This paragraph reports one T cell receptor (beta chain). Its antigen is as yet unknown. The PCR had 60 Vbeta and 13 Jbeta primers. Sequencing used immunoSEQ multiplex PCR; TCRdb keeps in-frame clones, though not all of them. Among some 130,000 clones listed, around 70% were seen once. These data originate in a study of cytomegalovirus exposure and HLA in healthy donors. Study-wide background: Membership in the Caucasian-associated ancestry cluster was found for 65% to 85% of a few hundred genotyped donors.

Findings and caveats of the study: Association of a missense DCLRE1C variant with TCR beta V- and J-gene trimming was reported in a later analysis.

The source material was PBMCs. The clonotype comes from a man aged 25 to 40 in good health and CMV-seronegative.

Here the CDR3 DNA reads TGTGCCAGCAGACTACGACAGACAGGGGGCTACGAGCAGTACTTC. It yields the protein CASRLRQTGGYEQYF. V and J are TRBV6-5 and TRBJ2-7; 9 nucleotides line up with TRBD1. V lost 6 bases, J lost 3 bases, and 9 bases stayed unmatched. The CDR3 extends over 15 amino acids. Germline V gives CDR1 MNHEY, CDR2 SVGAGI.